This T cell receptor beta chain was recorded in a study of cytomegalovirus exposure and HLA in healthy donors. Study in general: Counted in an early data release were approximately 85 million unique TCRs from HLA-typed donors. Genotyping showed roughly 86% of about 370 donors falling in the Caucasian-associated ancestry cluster. Study results and limitations: In an earlier analysis, most TCR beta V segments were productive about 87% or about 30% of the time.

Primers for the PCR totalled 60 Vbeta and 13 Jbeta. Per the original data handling: Among the unique TCR beta chains that a later analysis counted, around 72 million in all, about 11 million were shared. TCRdb's copy holds only in-frame clones and misses some; the assay was immunoSEQ multiplex PCR. Clone size and V and J calls were adopted from that table, with D and trimming inferred from the DNA. The sample holds approximately 200,000 clones, around 77% seen once. CDR1 is SQVTM and CDR2 is ANQGSEA in the germline V gene. The CDR3 has 17 amino acids. Germline trimming cut 8 bases from V and 4 bases from J; bases unmatched to any gene: 19. This clone has a single count. Its matching antigen is unknown.

The chain joins TRBV29-1 to TRBJ2-3, with 9 nucleotides matching TRBD2. This TCR came from a man aged 25-45 years in good health and CMV-seronegative. Input material: PBMCs. The CDR3 sequence: CSSGGFSVGGRADTQYF. In DNA form, the CDR3 reads TGCAGCTCTGGGGGGTTTTCCGTCGGCGGGAGGGCAGATACGCAGTATTTT.